What follows describes a single T cell receptor (beta chain). It has no known antigen specificity. Qualities for individual bases were not recorded, and no much larger clone is one base off. The sample belongs to a study of blood T cell repertoires in COVID-19 (dated by TCRdb to 2020 to 2022). Notes on the research overall: Samples covering the acute and convalescent phases of COVID-19 were provided by collaborators in the United States, Italy and Spain. The prospective study material was composed of cDNA or gDNA derived from T cells, B-cell-depleted T cells, or PBMCs. Subjects who had been exposed to COVID-19, were actively infected with it, or had recovered from it provided the deeply sampled blood TCRbeta repertoires that made up the dataset. Where available, HLA class I and class II types were taken from metadata supplied by the sample provider and were not determined by assay-based typing. The samples were drawn from the first 160 participants of the ongoing ImmuneRACE study and from over 950 subjects provided by 6 global collaborators. The repertoires were released in a freely available public database intended as a resource for research on the immune response to SARS-CoV-2. Sample metadata almost always included a de-identified subject ID, COVID-19 status, age in years and sex.

Based on the germline V gene (reference sequence), the CDR1 and CDR2 sequences are SGHKS and YYEKEE. The CDR3 starts with the cysteine, ends with the phenylalanine, and has 12 residues. Solely the CDR3 DNA is kept, with 36 bases framed from the first base. Trimming removed 3 bases from V and 10 bases from J, leaving 11 bases between the germline ends. Here is what the overall study found, with its caveats: Clinical and demographic metadata were provided uncurated, with the amount varying by source and participant.

Whole blood was collected in K2EDTA tubes by collaborating institutions according to the institutions' own protocols. For TCRbeta analysis, collaborators shipped samples in one of three forms: frozen whole blood, isolated PBMCs, or DNA extracted from either of those sample types. The immunoSEQ Assay, a bias-controlled multiplex PCR, was used to amplify TCRbeta CDR3 regions from genomic DNA. From the authors' description of their analysis: The number of nucleated cells in each sample was estimated from the amplification of reference gene primers within the assay. To quantify the absolute abundance of each unique TCRbeta CDR3 rearrangement, sequence reads were collapsed and filtered. For each sample, productive Simpson clonality was calculated as the square root of Simpson's diversity index over productive rearrangements. TCRdb limited this immuneACCESS table to in-frame rearrangements with V and J called. A share of clones is missing; checked studies link under half to unresolved V genes, and the rest is unexplained. Clone size and the V and J calls come from that table; the DNA yielded D and trimming. The sample includes under 55,000 clones, with 90% observed a single time. Of the sample, approximately 4% is held by the ten largest clones.

The sequence was obtained from a human donor in a cohort sampled during active COVID-19. The specimen was peripheral blood. The rearrangement combines TRBV5-5 with TRBJ1-3; TRBD1 is perhaps the D gene, given 5 matching bases. Here is the DNA: TGTGCCAGCAGCTCGGAGGGGAGGACCATATATTTT. This codes for CASSSEGRTIYF.